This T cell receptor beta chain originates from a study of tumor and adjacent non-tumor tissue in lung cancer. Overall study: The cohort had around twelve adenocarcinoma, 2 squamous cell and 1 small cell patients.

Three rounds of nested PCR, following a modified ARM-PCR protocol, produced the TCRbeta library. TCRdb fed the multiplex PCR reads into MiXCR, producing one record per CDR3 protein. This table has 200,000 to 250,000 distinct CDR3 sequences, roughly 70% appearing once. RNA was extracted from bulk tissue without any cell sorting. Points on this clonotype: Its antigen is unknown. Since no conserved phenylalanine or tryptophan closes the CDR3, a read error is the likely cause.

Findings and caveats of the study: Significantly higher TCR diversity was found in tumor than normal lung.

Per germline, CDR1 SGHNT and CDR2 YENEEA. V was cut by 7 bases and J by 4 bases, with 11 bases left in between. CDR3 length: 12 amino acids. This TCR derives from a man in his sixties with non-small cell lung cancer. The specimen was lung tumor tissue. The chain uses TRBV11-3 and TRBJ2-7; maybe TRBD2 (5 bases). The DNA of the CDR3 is TGTGCCAGCAACCCAGAGGGATACGAGCAGTACATC. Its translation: CASNPEGYEQYI.